Sequencing of this TCR beta chain was carried out in a study of blood T cells in healthy people across ages. The overall study: About one barcoded beta molecule per two T cells was captured by template switching.

Alongside a J-beta primer mix, a sample-barcoded 5' primer served in a second PCR lasting about 6 to 11 cycles. From the 5' RACE reads, TCRdb called clonotypes with MiXCR, one entry per CDR3 protein. The sample contains about 1,400,000 distinct CDR3 sequences, 59% of which appear only once. The CDR3 contains 13 residues. Germline loops: CDR1 ENHRY, CDR2 SYGVKD. The sequencing sample was made of blood. The source of this sequence is a man aged 18 to 29 in good health. This chain links TRBV10-3 with TRBJ2-5; D is undetermined. The J call is doubtful: the DNA matches TRBJ2-7 better. In DNA, the CDR3 is TGTGCCATCAGTGAGTTCACTCAGTACGAGCAGTACTTC. It codes for CAISEFTQYEQYF.